This TCR beta chain was documented in a study of regulatory T cells in long-lasting Graves disease. Germline CDR1 and CDR2: MDHEN and SYDVKM. Trimming shortened V by 2 bases and J by 7 bases, and 17 bases separated the two germline ends. There are 15 residues in the CDR3. This clonotype was counted ten times or more. The antigen is undetermined. Sample time point: newly diagnosed GD, antithyroid drugs for less than 3 months. The authors made the TCR library using RNA they extracted from PBMCs. Study results and caveats: Lower TCR diversity characterized persistent Graves' patients relative to newly diagnosed patients.

iRepertoire HTBI primers and Arm-PCR of CDR3 regions built TCR beta libraries. TCRdb fed the multiplex PCR reads into MiXCR, producing one record per CDR3 protein. The repertoire holds hundreds of thousands of distinct CDR3 sequences, with about 15% as singletons. This same sample was also part of a study on T cells in Graves' hyperthyroidism and ophthalmopathy.

The receptor comes from a woman between 25 and 40 years old with Graves disease. The chain carries TRBV28 and TRBJ1-2; tentative D call: TRBD1 (6 bases). The sequencing here drew on peripheral blood mononuclear cells (PBMCs), taken at new diagnosis, from a patient treated with antithyroid drugs. For the CDR3, the DNA is TGTGCCAGCAGTTTAGGGGGCGCAGTGGGCTCTGGCTACACCTTC. As protein: CASSLGGAVGSGYTF.